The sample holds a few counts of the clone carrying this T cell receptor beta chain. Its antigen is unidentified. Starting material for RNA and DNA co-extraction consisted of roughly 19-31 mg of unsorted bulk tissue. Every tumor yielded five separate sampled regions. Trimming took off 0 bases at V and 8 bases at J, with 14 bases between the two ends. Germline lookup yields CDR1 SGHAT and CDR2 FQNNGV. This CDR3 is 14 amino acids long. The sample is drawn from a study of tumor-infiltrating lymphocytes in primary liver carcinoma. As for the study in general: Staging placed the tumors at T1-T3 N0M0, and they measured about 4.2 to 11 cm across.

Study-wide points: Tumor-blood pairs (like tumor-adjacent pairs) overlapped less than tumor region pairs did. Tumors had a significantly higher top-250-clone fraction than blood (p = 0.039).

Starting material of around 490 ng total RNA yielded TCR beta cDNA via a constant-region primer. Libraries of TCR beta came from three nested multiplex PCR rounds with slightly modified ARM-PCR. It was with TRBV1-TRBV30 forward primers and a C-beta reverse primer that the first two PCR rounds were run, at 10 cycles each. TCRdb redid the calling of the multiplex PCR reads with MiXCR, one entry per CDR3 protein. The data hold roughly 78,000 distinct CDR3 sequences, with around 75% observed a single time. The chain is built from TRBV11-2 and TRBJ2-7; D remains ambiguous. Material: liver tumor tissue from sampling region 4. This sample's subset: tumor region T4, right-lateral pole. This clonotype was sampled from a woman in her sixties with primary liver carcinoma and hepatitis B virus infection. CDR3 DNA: TGTGCCAGCAGCTTAGACGGTCTAGACTCGAAGCAGTACTTC. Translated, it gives CASSLDGLDSKQYF.